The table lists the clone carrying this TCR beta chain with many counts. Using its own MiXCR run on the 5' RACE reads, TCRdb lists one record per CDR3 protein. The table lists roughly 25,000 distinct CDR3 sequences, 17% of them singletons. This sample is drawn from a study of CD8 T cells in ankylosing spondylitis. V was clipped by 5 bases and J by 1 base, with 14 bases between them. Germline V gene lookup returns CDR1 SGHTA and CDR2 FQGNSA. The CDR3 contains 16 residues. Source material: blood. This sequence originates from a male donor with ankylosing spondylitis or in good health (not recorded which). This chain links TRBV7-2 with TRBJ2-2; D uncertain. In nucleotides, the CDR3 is TGTGCCAGCAGCCTTGGGCCCAATTTGAACACCGGGGAGCTGTTTTTT. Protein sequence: CASSLGPNLNTGELFF.